One sample yielded the 28 T cell receptor beta chains listed below, sequenced in a study of blood T cell repertoires in COVID-19. Sequencing was performed with immunoSEQ multiplex PCR; in TCRdb, only in-frame clones are kept and a portion is missing. The sample gives over 85,000 clones, roughly 80% of which show up once; 3.4% is in the top ten. The material sequenced was peripheral blood. These receptors all come from a man aged 50 or older with acute or convalescent COVID-19.

This clone was found once. The chain carries TRBV5-1 and TRBJ2-3; 11 nucleotides align to TRBD2. CDR1 SGHRS and CDR2 YFSETQ come from the germline V gene. The V gene end was trimmed by 8 bases and the J gene end by 3 bases; junction bases not matched to a gene: 8. This CDR3 contains 15 residues. The CDR3 loop reads CASIPSGGWTDTQYF. DNA for the CDR3: TGCGCCAGTATCCCTAGCGGGGGGTGGACAGATACGCAGTATTTT.

V and J are TRBV7-2 and TRBJ1-2, with D perhaps matching TRBD1 (5 bases). Per the germline V gene, CDR1 is SGHTA and CDR2 is FQGNSA. The ends were cut back, 5 bases at V and 6 bases at J, with 19 bases in the middle. The CDR3 runs 15 residues. CDR3 sequence (DNA): TGTGCCAGCAGCCCACGTAGGGACGGAGGGAATGGCTACACCTTC. Its protein is CASSPRRDGGNGYTF.

The chain has TRBV14 and TRBJ2-1; maybe TRBD2 (6 bases). Germline V gene sequence: CDR1 SGHDN, CDR2 FVKESK. The CDR3 covers 14 residues. The germline V and J ends were trimmed by 9 bases and 0 bases, with 12 bases remaining between them. The CDR3 region has the DNA TGTGCCAGATTTCGGGGGAGCTCCTACAATGAGCAGTTCTTC. Encoded protein: CARFRGSSYNEQFF.

The rearrangement joins TRBV28 to TRBJ2-7, with 10 bases matching TRBD2. CDR3 length: 17 residues. J gave up 2 bases and V 2 bases, and 9 bases lay outside the gene matches. Germline-derived CDR1 and CDR2 are MDHEN and SYDVKM. CDR3 amino acids: CASSLIGGTSETYEQYF. The CDR3 DNA sequence: TGTGCCAGCAGTTTAATAGGGGGGACTAGCGAGACCTACGAGCAGTACTTC.

J is TRBJ1-6 and V is TRBV4-3; unclear D gene. Per germline, CDR1 LGHNA and CDR2 YSLEER. The V end lost 0 bases, the J end lost 10 bases, and 7 bases lay between the germline ends. There are 13 residues in the CDR3. The CDR3 loop is CASSQDKRSPLHF. The CDR3 nucleotides read TGCGCCAGCAGCCAAGACAAGCGGTCACCCCTCCACTTT.

This clone was detected only a few times. The chain couples TRBV2 to TRBJ2-5; 9 nucleotides align to TRBD2. V trimming: 6 bases; J trimming: 6 bases; junction bases outside the gene matches: 8. Germline V gives CDR1 SNHLY, CDR2 FYNNEI. CDR3 length: 14 amino acids. For the CDR3, the DNA is TGTGCCAGCAGCGGACTAGCGATCATGAAGACCCAGTACTTC. It specifies CASSGLAIMKTQYF.

This clone has a handful of counts. V is TRBV25-1 and J is TRBJ1-3; no firm D call. Germline V gene data show CDR1 as MGHDK and CDR2 as SYGVNS. V shed 2 bases and J shed 0 bases, with 8 bases lying between them. This CDR3 contains 15 residues. The DNA of the CDR3 is TGTGCCAGCAGTGAAGTCCGGAGCTCTGGAAACACCATATATTTT. It translates to CASSEVRSSGNTIYF.

The V and J genes are TRBV27 and TRBJ1-2, with 8 bases aligning to TRBD1. Germline V gene sequence: CDR1 MNHEY, CDR2 SMNVEV (reference sequence). V lost 5 bases to trimming and J lost 4 bases; unmatched junction nucleotides: 6. The CDR3 extends over 14 amino acids. CDR3 sequence (DNA): TGTGCCAGCAGTAGGACAGGGACCACCTATGGCTACACCTTC. Translation: CASSRTGTTYGYTF.

This clone was observed a single time. The chain joins TRBV27 to TRBJ2-7; 8 positions match TRBD1. Germline loops: CDR1 MNHEY, CDR2 SMNVEV (reference sequence). This CDR3 has 14 amino acids. V lost 8 bases to trimming and J lost 1 base; unmatched junction nucleotides: 7. The CDR3 DNA follows: TGTGCCAGCGGGATAGGACAGGGTTCCTACGAGCAGTACTTC. This translates into CASGIGQGSYEQYF.

The chain carries TRBV4-1 and TRBJ2-1; 9 nucleotides match TRBD1. The germline V gene has CDR1 MGHRA and CDR2 YSYEKL. The CDR3 sequence is 15 residues long. V trimming: 4 bases; J trimming: 8 bases; junction bases outside the gene matches: 9. The CDR3 region is CASSPAGTGSHEQFF. The CDR3 nucleotides are TGCGCCAGCAGCCCCGCGGGGACAGGGTCCCATGAGCAGTTCTTC.

The rearrangement joins TRBV21-1 to TRBJ2-7; TRBD1, as called in the table, went unchecked against the DNA. TRBV21-1 is designated a pseudogene. The CDR3 is made up of 14 amino acids. The CDR3 loop reads CASGHGTGRDEQYF. DNA for the CDR3: TGTGCCAGCGGACACGGGACAGGGAGGGACGAGCAGTACTTC.

The chain carries TRBV28 and TRBJ1-2; 9 bases match TRBD1. The CDR3 runs 15 residues. With V trimmed by 6 bases and J by 4 bases, 9 bases remained unmatched. Germline CDR1 reads MDHEN; CDR2 reads SYDVKM. The DNA for the CDR3 is TGTGCCAGCAGAACGACAGGGGGAAGGGCCTATGGCTACACCTTC. Amino acid sequence: CASRTTGGRAYGYTF.

This clone was seen more than once but under ten times. The CDR3 region has the DNA TGCGCCAGCAGCCAACAAAGGGGTCAGCCCCAGCATTTT. Its protein product is CASSQQRGQPQHF. The V and J genes are TRBV4-3 and TRBJ1-5; D may be TRBD1 (5 bases). Trimming removed 2 bases at V and 6 bases at J, with 8 bases between. CDR1 LGHNA and CDR2 YSLEER come from the germline V gene. The CDR3 spans 13 residues.

The chain has TRBV11-2 and TRBJ1-5; D is possibly TRBD1 (6 bases). Germline V gene sequence: CDR1 SGHAT, CDR2 FQNNGV. Trimming took off 2 bases at V and 7 bases at J, with 18 bases between the two ends. The CDR3 has 16 amino acids. The CDR3 spells CASSLNPTGLGQPQHF. DNA for the CDR3: TGTGCCAGCAGCTTAAACCCCACAGGGCTCGGACAGCCCCAGCATTTT.

V usage is TRBV6-1 and J usage is TRBJ1-2; the D is unclear. The CDR3 sequence is 12 residues long. Deletions cut 1 base from V and 7 bases from J, with 7 bases between. Germline CDR1 is MNHNS and CDR2 is SASEGT. This chain's CDR3 is CASSEGGVGYTF. DNA of the CDR3: TGTGCCAGCAGTGAAGGCGGGGTTGGCTACACCTTC.

This clone is termed medium-sized. The chain joins TRBV5-1 to TRBJ2-2, with TRBD2 matching 11 bases. V shed 0 bases and J 8 bases; nucleotides not matched to a gene: 6. The CDR3 sequence is 16 residues long. Germline lookup yields CDR1 SGHRS and CDR2 YFSETQ. The CDR3 nucleotides are TGCGCCAGCAGCTTGGCCCTAGCGGGAGGTTCGGGGGAGCTGTTTTTT. It translates to CASSLALAGGSGELFF.

This clone was detected only once. The CDR3 sequence is CASRIKVLALHWTQETQYF. Written as DNA, the CDR3 is TGTGCCAGCAGGATTAAAGTACTAGCCCTCCATTGGACGCAAGAGACCCAGTACTTC. The J gene is TRBJ2-5, the V gene TRBV21-1; TRBD2, the table's D call, lacks a check against the DNA. TRBV21-1 is designated a pseudogene. CDR3 size: 19 residues.

The chain couples TRBV5-1 to TRBJ2-3; 9 nucleotides align to TRBD2. This CDR3 region has 14 residues. Germline V gene sequence: CDR1 SGHRS, CDR2 YFSETQ. V trimming: 5 bases; J trimming: 1 base; junction bases outside the gene matches: 2. This chain's CDR3 is CASRLAGRTDTQYF. For the CDR3, the DNA is TGCGCCAGCAGACTAGCGGGCCGCACAGATACGCAGTATTTT.

This clone was detected only a few times. The genes are TRBV6-5 and TRBJ2-3; D unclear. Trimming took 6 bases from V and 2 from J, leaving 3 bases between them. Per germline, CDR1 MNHEY and CDR2 SVGAGI. This CDR3 is 11 amino acids long. The CDR3: CASRYTDTQYF. The DNA of the CDR3 is TGTGCCAGCAGGTACACAGATACGCAGTATTTT.

This chain links TRBV28 with TRBJ2-1, with a possible D match to TRBD1 (6 bases). The CDR3 sequence is 15 residues long. V dropped 7 bases and J dropped 1 base, with 14 bases sitting between them. CDR1 is MDHEN, CDR2 SYDVKM, per germline. The CDR3 region has the DNA TGTGCCAGCACCTCGTCCGGGACATCCTACAATGAGCAGTTCTTC. This sequence encodes CASTSSGTSYNEQFF.

The chain employs TRBV12-2 and TRBJ2-2; the DNA was not compared with TRBD2, the D call given in the table. TRBV12-2 is termed a pseudogene. CDR3 length equals 19 residues. Written as DNA, the CDR3 is TGTGCAAGTCGCTGGAGAAGGACTAGCGGGAGTCCGGACACCGGGGAGCTGTTTTTT. It specifies CASRWRRTSGSPDTGELFF.

The V gene is TRBV19, the J gene TRBJ1-1; 8 positions match TRBD1. The CDR3 has 16 residues. J lost 0 bases, V lost 2 bases, and 5 bases had no gene match. Germline CDR1 reads LNHDA; CDR2 reads SQIVND (reference sequence). CDR3 nucleotides: TGTGCCAGTAGTATATCGGGGACAGGTGTGAACACTGAAGCTTTCTTT. This encodes CASSISGTGVNTEAFF.

V is TRBV9 and J is TRBJ2-5; 12 bases are a match to TRBD2. V gave up 3 bases and J gave up 2 bases; unmatched junction bases: 5. This CDR3 contains 16 residues. Per germline, CDR1 SGDLS and CDR2 YYNGEE. This chain's CDR3 is CASSGGTSGLQETQYF. CDR3 nucleotides: TGTGCCAGCAGCGGAGGGACTAGCGGGCTACAAGAGACCCAGTACTTC.

The genes are TRBV2 and TRBJ2-7; 10 nucleotides agree with TRBD2. The trim removed 2 bases at V and 1 base at J, leaving 5 bases unmatched. The CDR3 runs 16 residues. Germline V gives CDR1 SNHLY, CDR2 FYNNEI. CDR3 amino acids: CASSESISGGSYEQYF. CDR3 DNA sequence: TGTGCCAGCAGTGAATCGATTAGCGGGGGGTCCTACGAGCAGTACTTC.

The chain has TRBV7-2 and TRBJ2-7; unclear D gene. This CDR3 spans 11 amino acids. Trimming pared 5 bases from V and 3 bases from J, leaving 5 bases between. The germline V gene has CDR1 SGHTA and CDR2 FQGNSA. In DNA form, the CDR3 reads TGTGCCAGCAGCCCAGGCTACGAGCAGTACTTC. It specifies CASSPGYEQYF.

V usage is TRBV3-1 (or the pseudogene TRBV3-2) and J usage is TRBJ1-1; tentative D call: TRBD1 (6 bases). The germline V gene encodes CDR1 LGHDT and CDR2 YNNKEL (reference sequence). This CDR3 comprises 13 residues. V was clipped by 4 bases and J by 10 bases, with 16 bases between them. The CDR3 here is CASSLTQGQVAFF. In DNA form, the CDR3 reads TGTGCCAGCAGCCTAACACAGGGTCAGGTAGCTTTCTTT.

The V call is TRBV6-4, the J call TRBJ2-1; D remains ambiguous. Per the germline V gene, CDR1 is MRHNA and CDR2 is SNTAGT. The CDR3 covers 13 residues. The V gene lost 4 bases and the J gene lost 6 bases, with 10 bases spanning the gap. The CDR3 reads CASSVQTGNEQFF. The CDR3 bases are TGTGCCAGCAGTGTACAGACCGGCAATGAGCAGTTCTTC.

The CDR3 reads CAWRGTGALNEQFF. In DNA form, the CDR3 reads TGTGCCTGGAGGGGGACAGGGGCGCTCAATGAGCAGTTCTTC. The chain combines TRBV30 with TRBJ2-1; the match to TRBD1 covers 10 bases. Germline values: CDR1 GTSNPN, CDR2 SVGIG (reference sequence). Losses at the gene ends were 3 bases for V and 6 bases for J; bases not matched to a gene: 5. The CDR3 is made up of 14 amino acids.